This entry concerns a single T cell receptor (beta chain). This clonotype was observed many times. The target of this receptor is not known. Base quality data are lacking; no much larger clone is found one base away. This specimen comes from a study of prognosis after radiotherapy for stage I lung cancer (dated by TCRdb to the early 2020s). About the full investigation: Roughly 20 stage I NSCLC patients were enrolled in Nanjing, China, between early 2018 and January 2019. The study included roughly 14 patients with newly diagnosed primary stage I lung tumors and several with oligometastatic NSCLC after surgical resection of the primary tumor. All patients were regarded as medically inoperable, because of comorbidities in about a dozen patients and refusal of surgery in several patients. The cohort was made up of about 13 men and roughly six women, with a median age of roughly 74 years and an age range of about 50 to 84 years. About a dozen patients had adenocarcinoma and 6 or 7 had squamous cell carcinoma as the tumor histology. SBRT was delivered in 3 to 5 fractions with a biologically effective dose of at least 100 Gy, and image-guided IMRT or VMAT was used for delivery. Concurrent therapy was not administered to any patient alongside SBRT. About 20% of the 19 patients developed distant metastases after SBRT, at a median of about seven months; the other 15 showed no significant progression. This study profiled peripheral blood TCR beta repertoires from stage I NSCLC patients before and after stereotactic body radiotherapy and linked the repertoires to distant failure. The study took one blood sample before SBRT and one after SBRT from each of some 20 patients and sequenced all 40 or so samples.

A history of other malignancies or of prior chemotherapy or radiotherapy was absent in all patients, and node-negative disease was shown on CT and PET/CT in all patients. At each of the two time points, six milliliters of peripheral venous blood were collected into EDTA tubes. PBMCs were isolated by Ficoll-Paque Plus density-gradient centrifugation. Right after collection, samples were placed at -80 degrees C and kept there until analysis. Broader findings and caveats from the paper: Post-SBRT Shannon entropy and its change from baseline were lower in patients who developed distant metastases; baseline Shannon entropy was not associated with metastases. Differences by metastasis status were reportedly seen in TRBV and TRBJ usage frequencies, involving two V genes at baseline and, after SBRT, eight to ten V genes and two J genes. Tumor specificity of expanded TCR clones was not determined. After SBRT, the count of unique TCR clones dropped from a median of approximately 10,000 beforehand to 6,500 to 7,500 afterward (Wilcoxon paired P=0.011). The study was limited by the small cohort and short follow-up, and independent validation of the study findings is required. None of the reported P values were adjusted for multiple comparisons.

Two rounds of multiplex PCR on genomic DNA were used to amplify the TCR beta CDR3 region. In the first round of PCR, primers specific to each TRBV and TRBJ gene were used, and the primer sequences are filed in Chinese patent CN105087789A. Universal primers were used in the second round of PCR. The Roche High Pure PCR Template Preparation Kit was used to extract genomic DNA from frozen PBMCs. An Illumina HiSeq 3000 was used to sequence the libraries paired-end with 151 bp reads. In the original analysis: CutAdapt was used to remove raw reads lacking the multiplex PCR primer sequences. Using PEAR, the high-quality paired reads were merged into contigs. MiXCR assigned TRB V, D and J gene segments to each contig by aligning to reference sequences. CDR3 sequences were clustered by base quality and sequence similarity to remove sequencing errors. Diversity was measured as Shannon entropy normalized by the natural log of productive TCR sequence number. Clonality was defined as one minus Shannon entropy divided by the natural log of the number of unique clonotypes. Using the Youden index from ROC curves, the researchers picked the repertoire-metric cut-offs for progression-free survival, and all analyses were carried out in R 3.5.3. TCRdb reprocessing: public reads trimmed at Q25 with fastp, clones called with MiXCR, in-frame beta chains kept. Each entry is one CDR3 protein sequence, shown with its most common DNA and genes. The V and J calls follow TCRdb's processing rather than the paper's. The sample profile shows about 25,000 distinct CDR3 sequences; roughly 35% of them were found once. The ten largest clones add up to roughly two thirds of the sample.

The TCR sequence derives from a donor of 50 years or more with non-small cell lung cancer. The specimen was PBMCs, collected before or after stereotactic body radiation therapy (not recorded which).

The CDR3 corresponds to CASSSGGTETQYF. The DNA sequence is as follows: TGTGCCAGCAGCTCAGGGGGCACAGAGACCCAGTACTTC. The chain uses TRBV7-7 and TRBJ2-5; TRBD1 matches 8 bases in the middle. CDR1 SSHAT and CDR2 FNYEAQ were looked up in the germline V gene (reference sequence). From the cysteine up to the phenylalanine, the CDR3 has a length of 13 residues. The read is trimmed to its CDR3 DNA, 39 bases read in frame from base 1. Germline trimming: 4 bases from V, 4 bases from J; junction bases outside gene matches: 2.